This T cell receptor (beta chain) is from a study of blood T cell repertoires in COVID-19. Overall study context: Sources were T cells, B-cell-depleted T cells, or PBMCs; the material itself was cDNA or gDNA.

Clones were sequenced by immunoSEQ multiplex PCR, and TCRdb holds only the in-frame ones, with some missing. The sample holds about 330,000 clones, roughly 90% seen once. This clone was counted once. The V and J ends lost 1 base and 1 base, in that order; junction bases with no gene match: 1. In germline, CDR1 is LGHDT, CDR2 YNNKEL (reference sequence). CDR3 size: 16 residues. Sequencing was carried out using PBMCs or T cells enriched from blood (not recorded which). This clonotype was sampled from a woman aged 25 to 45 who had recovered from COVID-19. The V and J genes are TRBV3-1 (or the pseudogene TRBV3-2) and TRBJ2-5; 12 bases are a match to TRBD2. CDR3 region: CASSQATSGGQETQYF. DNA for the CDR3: TGTGCCAGCAGCCAAGCGACTAGCGGGGGCCAAGAGACCCAGTACTTC.